Many counts were recorded for the clone carrying this TCR beta chain. Its antigen is undetermined. Unseparated into fractions, whole blood served as the source from which total RNA was extracted. Losses at the gene ends were 6 bases for V and 3 bases for J; bases not matched to a gene: 1. The CDR3 runs 14 residues. This entry belongs to a study of human T cells and chemical hapten exposure. Across the whole study: Per-sample TCR yields varied mainly from small pooled library volume differences. The study, taken as a whole, reports: TCRs above 1 in 1000 frequency stayed constant with DPC sensitization.

Individual cDNA molecules in this library carried unique molecular identifiers. As handled by the study authors: A per-sample median of roughly 96,000 TCRs was observed, with a range of roughly 23,224 to 700,000. TCRdb fed the 5' RACE reads into MiXCR, producing one record per CDR3 protein. The V and J calls were determined by TCRdb, not by the authors. The repertoire holds about 140,000 distinct CDR3 sequences, 4.1% seen once, with over 1.1% in the top ten. J is TRBJ1-5 and V is TRBV12-3 or TRBV12-4, with 11 bases identical to TRBD1. This sequence originates from a female donor in good health. The CDR3 here is CASRGQGDNQPQHF. The CDR3 nucleotides are TGTGCCAGCAGGGGACAGGGGGACAATCAGCCCCAGCATTTT.